The rows below give T cell receptor beta chains drawn from one sample of a study of T cells in Graves' hyperthyroidism and ophthalmopathy. From the multiplex PCR reads, TCRdb called clonotypes with MiXCR, one entry per CDR3 protein. The sample includes over 550,000 distinct CDR3 sequences, approximately 15% seen only once; the top ten take around a sixth. Sequenced material: blood. These receptors all stem from a woman under 30 with Graves' hyperthyroidism. Each CDR3 is given with its conserved first and last residue. Fields, in order: J gene, clone size, D gene, V gene, CDR3 protein, CDR3 DNA. The D gene is left open where the match is weak. Clone size is given for some rows only: seen once, a few or many times, or a class if the clone is expanded.

>TRBJ2-1|few|TRBD2|TRBV6-1
CASESGGSYNEQFF
TGTGCCAGCGAAAGCGGGGGTTCCTACAATGAGCAGTTCTTC
>TRBJ2-7|many|.|TRBV28
CASSPPIGLWEQYF
TGTGCCAGCAGTCCCCCGATTGGGCTCTGGGAGCAGTACTTC
>TRBJ2-3|many|TRBD2|TRBV7-2
CASSPLGGSGSTGTDTQYF
TGTGCCAGCAGCCCTCTCGGGGGTAGCGGGAGTACAGGCACAGATACGCAGTATTTT
>TRBJ2-1|.|.|TRBV4-2
CASSQETRNEQFF
TGTGCCAGCAGCCAAGAAACCCGAAATGAGCAGTTCTTC
>TRBJ2-2|few|.|TRBV14
CASSQFQGIGELFF
TGTGCCAGCAGCCAATTCCAGGGTATCGGGGAGCTGTTTTTT
>TRBJ2-5|many|TRBD2|TRBV20-1
CSASSGTSGGKETQYF
TGCAGTGCTTCTTCCGGGACTAGCGGGGGAAAGGAGACCCAGTACTTC
>TRBJ1-2|.|.|TRBV6-1
CASTLWGVYGYTF
TGTGCCAGCACCCTATGGGGGGTATATGGCTACACCTTC
>TRBJ1-1|.|.|TRBV3-1
CASSPTLDLRAEAFF
TGTGCCAGCAGTCCGACTCTAGACTTGAGGGCTGAAGCTTTCTTT
>TRBJ1-6|.|TRBD1|TRBV12-3/TRBV12-4
CASTRTGDKYSPLHF
TGTGCCAGCACCCGGACAGGGGACAAATATTCACCCCTCCACTTT
>TRBJ2-3|.|.|TRBV4-2
CASSQGAQRPTDTQYF
TGTGCCAGCAGCCAAGGGGCCCAGCGGCCCACAGATACGCAGTATTTT
>TRBJ2-7|many|TRBD2|TRBV20-1
CSARDSLAGTSYEQYF
TGCAGTGCTAGAGATTCTCTAGCGGGTACCTCCTACGAGCAGTACTTC
>TRBJ1-1|.|.|TRBV5-1
CASRRRENTEAFF
TGCGCCAGCAGGAGACGGGAGAACACTGAAGCTTTCTTT
>TRBJ2-3|many|.|TRBV18
CASSGLASTDTQYF
TGTGCCAGCTCCGGACTTGCCTCCACAGATACGCAGTATTTT
>TRBJ2-2|few|.|TRBV27
CASSPYDSTGELFF
TGTGCCAGCAGTCCATATGACTCTACCGGGGAGCTGTTTTTT
>TRBJ2-3|many|.|TRBV19
CASAQGGGSTDTQYF
TGTGCCAGTGCACAAGGGGGGGGAAGCACAGATACGCAGTATTTT
>TRBJ1-5|many|.|TRBV2
CASSETGRNQPQHF
TGTGCCAGCAGTGAAACAGGGCGAAATCAGCCCCAGCATTTT
>TRBJ1-6|few|TRBD1|TRBV13
CASSLWGQGNGNSPLHF
TGTGCCAGCAGCTTATGGGGACAGGGGAATGGAAATTCACCCCTCCACTTT
>TRBJ1-6|.|.|TRBV19
CASSTAGTYNSPLHF
TGTGCCAGTAGTACCGCCGGGACATATAATTCACCCCTCCACTTT
>TRBJ1-1|.|.|TRBV19
CASSPRQRMNTEAFF
TGTGCCAGTAGTCCCAGACAGAGAATGAACACTGAAGCTTTCTTT
>TRBJ2-4|few|.|TRBV6-2/TRBV6-3
CATTMGPRTIGYF
TGTGCCACTACAATGGGACCGAGGACCATCGGGTACTTC
>TRBJ2-1|many|TRBD2|TRBV5-1
CASSLAGLAINEQFF
TGCGCCAGCAGCTTGGCTGGACTAGCAATAAATGAGCAGTTCTTC
>TRBJ2-7|.|.|TRBV6-5
CASSYSIMFSRTGSKTYEQYF
TGTGCCAGCAGTTACTCGATTATGTTCTCCCGAACAGGGAGCAAAACCTACGAGCAGTACTTC
>TRBJ2-3|few|.|TRBV20-1
CSARDLTISTDTQYF
TGCAGTGCTAGGGACTTGACAATCAGCACAGATACGCAGTATTTT
>TRBJ1-2|many|TRBD1|TRBV6-2/TRBV6-3
CASSEGQVLGYTF
TGTGCCAGCAGTGAAGGACAGGTTCTTGGCTACACCTTC
>TRBJ1-2|few|.|TRBV4-2
CASSQDLGVFGYTF
TGTGCCAGCAGCCAAGATTTGGGGGTATTTGGCTACACCTTC
>TRBJ1-1|many|.|TRBV28
CASSPPLTEAFF
TGTGCCAGCAGTCCCCCCCTCACTGAAGCTTTCTTT
>TRBJ2-2|few|TRBD2|TRBV15
CATSRVRHREDGGELFF
TGTGCCACCAGCAGAGTTCGGCACCGGGAGGACGGCGGGGAGCTGTTTTTT
>TRBJ1-5|few|.|TRBV20-1
CSASQTKGQPQHF
TGCAGTGCATCCCAAACTAAGGGTCAGCCCCAGCATTTT
>TRBJ1-5|many|.|TRBV7-8
CASSFDTEEPQHF
TGTGCCAGCAGCTTCGACACGGAGGAGCCCCAGCATTTT
>TRBJ2-7|.|.|TRBV6-1
CASSEQAYEQYF
TGTGCCAGCAGTGAACAGGCCTACGAGCAGTACTTC
>TRBJ1-1|.|.|TRBV30
CAWSVSANTEAFF
TGTGCCTGGAGTGTGTCCGCGAACACTGAAGCTTTCTTT
>TRBJ2-5|.|TRBD1|TRBV7-9
CASNGDRGLKETQYF
TGTGCCAGTAACGGGGACAGGGGTTTGAAAGAGACCCAGTACTTC
>TRBJ1-3|.|.|TRBV7-2
CASSLVTGGNTIYF
TGTGCCAGCAGCTTAGTAACAGGGGGAAACACCATATATTTT